This T cell receptor beta chain was found in a study of shared clonotypes between healthy human individuals. The naive CD8 population came from CD45RO-negative cells selected for CCR7, without terminally differentiated effector memory CD45RA+ cells. The repertoire was sequenced with immunoSEQ multiplex PCR; TCRdb's copy has only in-frame clones and lacks some. The sample has about 2.1 million clones, 85% to 95% seen once. The CDR3 loop spans 16 amino acids. The germline V gene has CDR1 SGHVS and CDR2 FQNEAQ. V lost 1 base, J lost 5 bases, and 8 bases stayed unmatched. The TCR comes from a man between 18 and 35 years old in good health. Some clones in this sample may be carry-over from other donors' samples. Material: naive CD8+ T cells from PBMCs. V gene TRBV7-8 combines with J gene TRBJ1-2, with 9 bases lining up with TRBD1. The CDR3 spells CASSLEGQGRLYGYTF. For the CDR3, the DNA is TGTGCCAGCAGCTTAGAGGGACAGGGCCGACTATATGGCTACACCTTC.